The entry below describes one TCR beta chain. The table came from immunoSEQ multiplex PCR; TCRdb's copy has only in-frame clones and leaves some out. The sample has tens of thousands of clones; about 83% are singletons. These data belong to a study of blood T cell repertoires in COVID-19. Trimming removed 5 bases from V and 0 bases from J, with 17 bases in between. The CDR3 is 17 residues long. Per the germline V gene, CDR1 is MDHEN and CDR2 is SYDVKM. The receptor comes from a woman of 80 years or more with acute or convalescent COVID-19. The sample taken for sequencing was peripheral blood. The chain is built from TRBV28 and TRBJ1-5; the D gene is possibly TRBD1 (5 bases). CDR3 in amino acids: CASSRLDNPYSNQPQHF. CDR3 bases: TGTGCCAGCAGTCGCCTGGACAACCCTTATAGCAATCAGCCCCAGCATTTT. Based on the CDR3 plus reference TRBV28 and TRBJ1-5, the full variable domain is DVKVTQSSRYLVKRTGEKVFLECVQDMDHENMFWYRQDPGLGLRLIYFSYDVKMKEKGDIPEGYSVSREKKERFSLILESASTNQTSMYLCASSRLDNPYSNQPQHFGDGTRLSIL.